The 12 T cell receptor beta chains given below trace back to one sample, sequenced in a study of T cells in Graves' hyperthyroidism and ophthalmopathy. The TCR beta CDR3 regions underwent amplification using RNA transcripts as the source. The TCR CDR3 first-round RT-PCR relied on the HTBI primer set. TCRdb used MiXCR to reprocess the multiplex PCR reads, holding one entry per CDR3 protein. The sample includes more than 300,000 distinct CDR3 sequences, roughly 15% of them seen just once. The sample comprised blood. Source of these receptors: a woman aged 25 to 39 with Graves' hyperthyroidism that later progressed to Graves' ophthalmopathy.

In this sample, this clonotype turned up many times. The junction differs from germline at one of its ends, possibly a read error. The V call is TRBV20-1, the J call TRBJ2-3; maybe TRBD2 (5 bases). Germline lookup yields CDR1 DFQATT and CDR2 SNEGSKA (reference sequence). The CDR3 is made up of 13 amino acids. The DNA of the CDR3 is TGCAGTGCCAGAGAAGCGGGCACAGATACGCAGTATTTT. Translation gives CSAREAGTDTQYF.

V usage is TRBV7-9 and J usage is TRBJ1-4, with D uncertain. Germline assignment: CDR1 SEHNR and CDR2 FQNEAQ (reference sequence). Trimming pared 5 bases from V and 8 bases from J, leaving 18 bases between. This CDR3 is built from 15 residues. CDR3 region: CASSPKSFPSEKLFF. CDR3 nucleotides: TGTGCCAGCAGCCCCAAAAGTTTTCCATCGGAAAAACTGTTTTTT.

This clonotype was seen a few times. The CDR3 loop is CASSQIAGRTDTQYF. CDR3 DNA sequence: TGCGCCAGCAGCCAGATCGCGGGACGAACAGATACGCAGTATTTT. The chain employs TRBV4-1 and TRBJ2-3; D perhaps matches TRBD2 (6 bases). Deletions cut 3 bases from V and 3 bases from J, with 13 bases between. This CDR3 is built from 15 residues. Germline lookup yields CDR1 MGHRA and CDR2 YSYEKL.

This clonotype was observed a handful of times. This sequence may be a read error, since a much larger clone differs from it by one base. The chain combines TRBV28 with TRBJ2-7, with a possible D match to TRBD2 (5 bases). V was trimmed by 0 bases and J by 2 bases, leaving 14 bases between them. This CDR3 has 16 residues. Germline CDR1 and CDR2: MDHEN and SYDVKM. DNA of the CDR3: TGTGCCAGCAGTTTATGGCTCGGAGGCGGCGCCTACGAGCAGTACTTC. Translated, it gives CASSLWLGGGAYEQYF.

V usage is TRBV27 and J usage is TRBJ1-1; 7 bases fit TRBD1. CDR3 length: 13 amino acids. J was trimmed by 14 bases and V by 6 bases; bases with no gene match: 15. In germline, CDR1 is MNHEY, CDR2 SMNVEV (reference sequence). CDR3 in DNA: TGTGCCAGCAGGCTTCCGGGACAGTTTTCCCTCTTCTTT. This sequence encodes CASRLPGQFSLFF.

The table lists this clonotype with many counts. This sequence joins TRBV6-1 and TRBJ2-7, with 7 positions matching TRBD2. The CDR3 covers 15 residues. V lost 3 bases, J lost 7 bases, and 12 bases stayed unmatched. Germline CDR1 MNHNS, CDR2 SASEGT. The CDR3 region is CASSEGGTPLEEQYF. In DNA form, the CDR3 reads TGTGCCAGCAGTGAGGGGGGGACTCCACTAGAGGAGCAGTACTTC.

The chain joins TRBV5-1 to TRBJ2-3; 7 positions agree with TRBD2. CDR3 size: 14 residues. After removal of 2 bases from V and 5 bases from J, the junction contained 5 bases not matched to a gene. Germline lookup yields CDR1 SGHRS and CDR2 YFSETQ. The CDR3 spells CASSLIGLEDTQYF. The CDR3 DNA follows: TGCGCCAGCAGCTTAATCGGACTAGAAGATACGCAGTATTTT.

The V call is TRBV28, the J call TRBJ2-1; unclear D gene. Per germline, CDR1 MDHEN and CDR2 SYDVKM. The CDR3 is made up of 11 amino acids. V dropped 4 bases and J dropped 9 bases, with 7 bases sitting between them. CDR3 nucleotide sequence: TGTGCCAGCAGTTATGTGGCTGAGCAGTTCTTC. Translation gives CASSYVAEQFF. The variable domain in full, completed from reference TRBV28 and TRBJ2-1, reads DVKVTQSSRYLVKRTGEKVFLECVQDMDHENMFWYRQDPGLGLRLIYFSYDVKMKEKGDIPEGYSVSREKKERFSLILESASTNQTSMYLCASSYVAEQFFGPGTRLTVL.

This clonotype appeared many times. V and J are TRBV28 and TRBJ1-2; D unresolved. Looked up from germline, CDR1 is MDHEN and CDR2 is SYDVKM. The V and J ends lost 1 base and 0 bases respectively, with 12 bases between them. This CDR3 has 16 amino acids. The CDR3 is CASSLYRGSANYGYTF. In DNA, the CDR3 is TGTGCCAGCAGTTTATATCGGGGTTCGGCTAACTATGGCTACACCTTC.

The V gene is TRBV7-2, the J gene TRBJ2-1, with TRBD2 identical over 10 bases. The CDR3 length is 15 residues. V was pared by 7 bases and J by 4 bases, with 7 bases of the junction left unmatched. The V gene's germline CDR1 is SGHTA and CDR2 FQGNSA. The CDR3 region is CASTPSGRAYNEQFF. The CDR3 nucleotides read TGTGCCAGCACCCCAAGCGGGAGGGCTTACAATGAGCAGTTCTTC. Filled out from reference TRBV7-2 and TRBJ2-1, the complete variable domain reads GAGVSQSPSNKVTEKGKDVELRCDPISGHTALYWYRQSLGQGLEFLIYFQGNSAPDKSGLPSDRFSAERTGGSVSTLTIQRTQQEDSAVYLCASTPSGRAYNEQFFGPGTRLTVL.

V usage is TRBV3-1 and J usage is TRBJ1-2; 7 nucleotides match TRBD1. The CDR3 is 18 amino acids. V trimming: 0 bases; J trimming: 3 bases; junction bases outside the gene matches: 13. CDR1 and CDR2 from the germline V gene are LGHDT and YNNKEL (reference sequence). The CDR3 reads CASSQEGKGYRGDYGYTF. Written as DNA, the CDR3 is TGTGCCAGCAGCCAAGAGGGAAAGGGCTACAGGGGAGACTATGGCTACACCTTC.

This clonotype was seen many times. V is TRBV3-1 and J is TRBJ2-2; no clear D. Per the germline V gene, CDR1 is LGHDT and CDR2 is YNNKEL (reference sequence). The V end lost 2 bases, the J end lost 5 bases, and 6 bases lay between the germline ends. The CDR3 covers 13 residues. The CDR3 nucleotides read TGTGCCAGCAGCCAATTCGGGACCGGGGAGCTGTTTTTT. Encoded protein: CASSQFGTGELFF.